One sample yielded the 8 T cell receptor beta chains listed below, sequenced in a study of CD8+CD57+ T cells in acquired aplastic anemia listed by TCRdb under 2018. Flow cytometry had shown CD8+CD57+ cell expansion in the patients selected for sequencing. The data were produced on an Illumina HiSeq 2000. TCR beta VDJ combination and CDR3 sequence profiling used genomic DNA as the template. In-frame beta chains were kept once TCRdb had trimmed the public reads at Q25 with fastp and called clones with MiXCR. Rows with a matching CDR3 protein are joined into one entry that keeps the most common DNA and genes. Across this sample there are 80,000 to 100,000 distinct CDR3 sequences, with 65% to 70% seen only once. Jointly, the top ten make up 65% of the sample. Sequencing input: sorted CD4+, CD8+, or CD8+CD57+ T cells (not recorded which) from PBMCs. Source of these receptors: a human donor with aplastic anemia.

This chain links TRBV10-1 with TRBJ1-5; the D is unclear. This CDR3 is built from 15 residues. Between the trimmed V and J ends, which lost 9 bases and 2 bases, there was a span of 17 bases. Germline V gene lookup returns CDR1 WNHNN and CDR2 SYGVQD (reference sequence). The CDR3 nucleotides read TGCGCCAGTAGGGAGAGGTTCCGGGGCAATCAGCCCCAGCATTTT. This encodes CASRERFRGNQPQHF.

V gene TRBV29-1 combines with J gene TRBJ2-3; 10 nucleotides match TRBD2. The CDR3 runs to 14 residues. The germline V gene encodes CDR1 SQVTM and CDR2 ANQGSEA. The V segment lost 4 bases and the J segment 0 bases; nucleotides outside the gene matches: 1. CDR3 sequence reads: CSVALAGSTDTQYF. CDR3 in DNA: TGCAGCGTTGCACTAGCGGGGAGCACAGATACGCAGTATTTT.

The chain links TRBV20-1 to TRBJ2-7; the D gene is possibly TRBD1 (6 bases). The V and J ends lost 3 bases and 5 bases respectively, with 20 bases between them. CDR3 length equals 15 residues. Germline CDR1 DFQATT, CDR2 SNEGSKA (reference sequence). DNA of the CDR3: TGCAGTGCTAGTGGGAAAGACAGGCCGGAAGACGAGCAGTACTTC. This sequence encodes CSASGKDRPEDEQYF.

This clonotype was counted at least ten times. The chain combines TRBV7-8 with TRBJ2-7; TRBD1 aligns across 7 bases. The V and J ends lost 5 bases and 4 bases, in that order; junction bases with no gene match: 11. This CDR3 is built from 15 residues. Per germline, CDR1 SGHVS and CDR2 FQNEAQ. This chain's CDR3 is CASSVGAGGTYEQYF. In nucleotides, the CDR3 is TGTGCCAGCAGCGTCGGTGCAGGGGGTACTTACGAGCAGTACTTC.

This sequence joins TRBV2 and TRBJ2-7, with 7 bases matching TRBD1. The V segment lost 7 bases and the J segment 2 bases; nucleotides outside the gene matches: 5. CDR3 size: 13 residues. Germline-derived CDR1 and CDR2 are SNHLY and FYNNEI. The CDR3 is CASTQTGTYEQYF. CDR3 sequence (DNA): TGTGCCAGCACTCAGACAGGGACCTACGAGCAGTACTTC.

The rearrangement uses TRBV12-3 or TRBV12-4 and TRBJ2-4; the match to TRBD1 covers 7 bases. V shed 5 bases, J shed 6 bases, and the junction held 10 bases outside the gene matches. The CDR3 sequence is 15 residues long. The CDR3 nucleotides read TGTGCCAGCAGTCACGACAGGGTCGTAGGAAACATTCAGTACTTC. This codes for CASSHDRVVGNIQYF.

This clonotype has at least ten counts. The rearrangement joins TRBV9 to TRBJ2-1; 8 nucleotides agree with TRBD2. CDR1 is SGDLS and CDR2 is YYNGEE in the germline V gene. The J segment lost 7 bases and the V segment lost 4 bases, leaving 7 bases of the junction unmatched. The length of the CDR3 is 14 residues. The CDR3 protein is CASSTRGGGNEQFF. The CDR3 DNA follows: TGTGCCAGCAGCACCCGGGGGGGAGGGAATGAGCAGTTCTTC.

The gene calls are TRBV24-1 and TRBJ1-4; 9 bases are a match to TRBD1. V shed 4 bases and J 4 bases; nucleotides not matched to a gene: 3. The CDR3 loop spans 15 amino acids. Germline-derived CDR1 and CDR2 are KGHDR and SFDVKD. The CDR3 region has the DNA TGTGCCACCAGTGACGTGACAGGGGGTAATGAAAAACTGTTTTTT. It is translated as CATSDVTGGNEKLFF.